Following are 9 T cell receptor beta chains from one sample sequenced in a study of CD8 T cells in ankylosing spondylitis. Study conclusions and caveats: About 8 highly homologous variants made up a TCR beta motif, and this motif appeared characteristic of ankylosing spondylitis blood.

Their target antigens are unknown. TCRdb independently ran MiXCR on the 5' RACE reads; one entry per CDR3 protein. Of fewer than 550,000 distinct CDR3 sequences in the sample, about 5% are singletons; the top ten hold 3% to 4.5%. Sequencing used blood, either unsorted or a sorted T cell fraction (not recorded which). The receptors here all came from a male donor with ankylosing spondylitis.

This clonotype was seen only a few times. The V and J genes are TRBV11-2 and TRBJ2-7; 10 bases are a match to TRBD2. The ends lost 6 bases at V and 0 bases at J; junction bases unmatched: 8. Germline V gives CDR1 SGHAT, CDR2 FQNNGV. The CDR3 runs to 16 residues. The CDR3 reads CASSFPTSGSSYEQYF. CDR3 nucleotides: TGTGCCAGCAGTTTTCCGACTAGCGGGTCCTCCTACGAGCAGTACTTC.

This clonotype was observed at least ten times. The chain links TRBV6-2 or TRBV6-3 to TRBJ2-7; D ambiguous. Germline loops: CDR1 MNHEY, CDR2 SVGEGT. V was clipped by 2 bases and J by 0 bases, with 17 bases between them. The CDR3 totals 17 residues. The CDR3 DNA sequence: TGTGCCAGCAGTTACGAGTTCTGGGGATTGGACTCCTACGAGCAGTACTTC. Its translation is CASSYEFWGLDSYEQYF.

There are many counts of this clonotype. The chain is built from TRBV25-1 and TRBJ2-7; no clear D gene. Trimming took 3 bases from V and 5 from J, leaving 8 bases between them. Germline V gene sequence: CDR1 MGHDK, CDR2 SYGVNS. CDR3 length equals 12 residues. CDR3 loop: CASSDLRDEQYF. CDR3 DNA sequence: TGTGCCAGCAGTGACTTGAGAGACGAGCAGTACTTC.

This clonotype was detected ten times or more. The chain recombines TRBV20-1 with TRBJ1-1; no reliable D call. Germline V gene data show CDR1 as DFQATT and CDR2 as SNEGSKA (reference sequence). With 0 bases removed from V and 8 bases from J, the gap between germline ends came to 10 bases. CDR3 length: 12 residues. The CDR3 DNA follows: TGCAGTGCTAGAGAAGAGAGTGGGGAAGCTTTCTTT. Translated: CSAREESGEAFF.

Ten or more counts support this clonotype. CDR3 protein: CASSLAYSGSSYEQYF. The CDR3 region has the DNA TGTGCCAGCAGCTTGGCCTATAGCGGGAGTTCCTACGAGCAGTACTTC. V gene TRBV5-6 combines with J gene TRBJ2-7; 9 nucleotides agree with TRBD2. V dropped 0 bases and J dropped 1; count of bases not matched to a gene: 5. Germline-derived CDR1 and CDR2 are SGHDT and YYEEEE. This CDR3 is 16 amino acids long.

This clonotype was observed at least ten times. J is TRBJ2-2 and V is TRBV12-3 or TRBV12-4; D not certain. Trimming took 8 bases from V and 7 from J, leaving 5 bases between them. This CDR3 comprises 10 residues. CDR3 sequence (DNA): TGTGCCAGCGGGAACGGGGAGCTGTTTTTT. Amino acids: CASGNGELFF.

This clonotype was found many times. The rearrangement joins TRBV20-1 to TRBJ1-5, with D maybe TRBD1 (5 bases). From germline, CDR1 is DFQATT and CDR2 SNEGSKA (reference sequence). The CDR3 is 13 amino acids. Trimming took off 2 bases at V and 7 bases at J, with 12 bases between the two ends. The DNA for the CDR3 is TGCAGTGCTAGAAGCGGGGCAGGACAGCCCCAGCATTTT. This translates into CSARSGAGQPQHF.

Ten or more counts support this clonotype. The chain combines TRBV6-5 with TRBJ2-1; no firm D call. With 1 base removed from V and 10 bases from J, the gap between germline ends came to 8 bases. Germline V CDR1 and CDR2: MNHEY, SVGAGI. The CDR3 length is 12 residues. For the CDR3, the DNA is TGTGCCAGCAGTTACTTGGGAATGGAGCAGTTCTTC. It translates to CASSYLGMEQFF.

The chain is built from TRBV7-2 and TRBJ1-4; tentatively, D is TRBD1 (5 bases). CDR1 and CDR2 (germline): SGHTA, FQGNSA. This CDR3 is 15 amino acids long. Trimming cost V 5 bases and J 1 base, with 11 bases left between them. As DNA, the CDR3 is TGTGCCAGCAGCAATCTCGGGGGAACTAATGAAAAACTGTTTTTT. Protein product: CASSNLGGTNEKLFF.